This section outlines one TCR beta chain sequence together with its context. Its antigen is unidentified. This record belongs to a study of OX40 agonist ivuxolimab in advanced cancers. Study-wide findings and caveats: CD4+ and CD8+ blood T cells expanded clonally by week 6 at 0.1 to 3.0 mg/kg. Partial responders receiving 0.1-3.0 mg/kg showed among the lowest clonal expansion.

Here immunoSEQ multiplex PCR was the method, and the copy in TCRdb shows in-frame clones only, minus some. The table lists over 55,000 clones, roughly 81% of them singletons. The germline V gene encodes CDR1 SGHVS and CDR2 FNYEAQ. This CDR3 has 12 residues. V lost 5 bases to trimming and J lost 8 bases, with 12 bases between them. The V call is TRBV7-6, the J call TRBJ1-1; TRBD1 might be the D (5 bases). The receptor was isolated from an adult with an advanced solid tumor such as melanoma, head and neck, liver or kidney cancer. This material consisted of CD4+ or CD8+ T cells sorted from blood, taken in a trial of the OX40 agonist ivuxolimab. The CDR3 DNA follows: TGTGCCAGCAGCGACTTCGGACAAGAAGCTTTCTTT. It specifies CASSDFGQEAFF.